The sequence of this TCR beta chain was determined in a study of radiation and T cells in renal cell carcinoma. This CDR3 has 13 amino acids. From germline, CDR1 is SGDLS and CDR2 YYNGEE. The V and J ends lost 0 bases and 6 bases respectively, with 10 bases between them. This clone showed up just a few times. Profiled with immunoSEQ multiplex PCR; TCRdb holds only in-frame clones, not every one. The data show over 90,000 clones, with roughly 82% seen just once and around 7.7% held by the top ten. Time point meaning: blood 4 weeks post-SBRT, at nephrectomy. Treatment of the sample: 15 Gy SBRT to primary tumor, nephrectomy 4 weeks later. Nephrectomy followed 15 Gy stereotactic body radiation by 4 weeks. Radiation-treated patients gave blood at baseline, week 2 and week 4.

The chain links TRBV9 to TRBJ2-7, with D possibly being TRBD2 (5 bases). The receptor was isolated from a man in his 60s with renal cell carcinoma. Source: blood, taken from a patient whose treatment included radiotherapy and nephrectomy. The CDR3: CASSVVGEGEQYF. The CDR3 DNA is TGTGCCAGCAGCGTAGTCGGGGAAGGCGAGCAGTACTTC. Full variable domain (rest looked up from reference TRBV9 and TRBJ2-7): DSGVTQTPKHLITATGQRVTLRCSPRSGDLSVYWYQQSLDQGLQFLIQYYNGEERAKGNILERFSAQQFPDLHSELNLSSLELGDSALYFCASSVVGEGEQYFGPGTRLTVT.